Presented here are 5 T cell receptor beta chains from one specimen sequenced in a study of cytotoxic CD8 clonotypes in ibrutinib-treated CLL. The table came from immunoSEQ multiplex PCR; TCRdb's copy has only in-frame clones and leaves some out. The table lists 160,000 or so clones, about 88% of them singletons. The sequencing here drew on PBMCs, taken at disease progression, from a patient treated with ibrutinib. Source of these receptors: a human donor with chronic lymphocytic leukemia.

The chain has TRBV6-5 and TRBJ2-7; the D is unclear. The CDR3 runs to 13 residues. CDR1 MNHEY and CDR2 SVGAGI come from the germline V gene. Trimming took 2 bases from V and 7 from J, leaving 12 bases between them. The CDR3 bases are TGTGCCAGCAGTTACGACTTTTGGGGTGAGCAGTACTTC. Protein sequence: CASSYDFWGEQYF.

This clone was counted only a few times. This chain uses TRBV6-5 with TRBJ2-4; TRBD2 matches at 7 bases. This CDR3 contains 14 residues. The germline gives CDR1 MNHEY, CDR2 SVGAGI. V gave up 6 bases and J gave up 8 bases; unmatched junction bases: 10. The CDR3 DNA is TGTGCCAGCAGCCGGGAGGCGGGACGGGACATTCAGTACTTC. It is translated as CASSREAGRDIQYF.

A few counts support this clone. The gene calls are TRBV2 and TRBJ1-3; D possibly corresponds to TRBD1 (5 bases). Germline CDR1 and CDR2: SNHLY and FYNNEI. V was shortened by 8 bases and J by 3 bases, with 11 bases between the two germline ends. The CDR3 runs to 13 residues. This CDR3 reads CASRAGLGNTIYF. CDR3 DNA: TGTGCCAGCCGTGCGGGGCTTGGAAACACCATATATTTT.

The CDR3 sequence: CASSLGSGDTGELFF. The CDR3 DNA reads as TGTGCCAGCAGCTTAGGATCGGGGGACACCGGGGAGCTGTTTTTT. The chain has TRBV7-9 and TRBJ2-2; D perhaps matches TRBD2 (6 bases). Germline V gene sequence: CDR1 SEHNR, CDR2 FQNEAQ (reference sequence). The CDR3 totals 15 residues. Trimming stripped 1 base from V and 3 bases from J, with 9 bases between.

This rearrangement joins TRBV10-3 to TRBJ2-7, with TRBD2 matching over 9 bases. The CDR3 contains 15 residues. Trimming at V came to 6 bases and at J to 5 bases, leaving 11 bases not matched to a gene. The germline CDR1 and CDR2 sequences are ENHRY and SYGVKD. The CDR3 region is CAISVNSGRSDEQYF. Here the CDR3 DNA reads TGTGCCATCAGCGTAAATAGCGGGAGAAGCGACGAGCAGTACTTC.